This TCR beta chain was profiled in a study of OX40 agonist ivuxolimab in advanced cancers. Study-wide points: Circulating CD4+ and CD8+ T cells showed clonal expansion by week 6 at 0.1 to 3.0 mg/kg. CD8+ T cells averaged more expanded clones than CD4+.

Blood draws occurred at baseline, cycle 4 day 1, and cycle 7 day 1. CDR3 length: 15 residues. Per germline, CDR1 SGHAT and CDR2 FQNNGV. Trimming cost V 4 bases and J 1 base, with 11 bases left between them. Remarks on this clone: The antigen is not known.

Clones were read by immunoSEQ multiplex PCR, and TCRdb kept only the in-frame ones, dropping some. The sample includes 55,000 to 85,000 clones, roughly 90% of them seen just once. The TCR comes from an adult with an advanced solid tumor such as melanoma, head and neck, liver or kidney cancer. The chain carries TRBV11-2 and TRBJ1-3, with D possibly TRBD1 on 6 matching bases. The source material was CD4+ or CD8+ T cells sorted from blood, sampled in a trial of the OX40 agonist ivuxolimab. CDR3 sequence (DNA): TGTGCCAGCAGCTCCCTACAGGGATCTGGAAACACCATATATTTT. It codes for CASSSLQGSGNTIYF.